This T cell receptor beta chain originates from a study of early T cells in non-severe SARS-CoV-2 infection (dated by TCRdb to the early 2020s). Looking at the study overall: Bulk RNA from unsorted whole blood was used for TCR sequencing, so alpha and beta chains could not be paired. Findings and caveats that apply to the study as a whole: VDJdb matching was skewed toward anti-spike CD8 responses and likely underestimated virus-specific expansions, missing private and CD4 specificities.

A case-control design nested within a healthcare worker cohort in London, UK, was used, with weekly nasopharyngeal swab PCR tests and blood sampling performed. Healthcare workers were recruited during the week of the UK lockdown, between 23 and 31 March 2020, and followed weekly for up to about 15 weeks. The CDR3 starts with the cysteine, ends with the phenylalanine, and has 17 residues. Just the 51-base CDR3 DNA is kept, in frame starting at base 1. The germline V gene specifies KGHDR as CDR1 and SFDVKD as CDR2. Trimming removed 3 bases from V and 4 bases from J; the gene matches leave 12 bases unexplained. The library came from 5' RACE. These reads were obtained on a NextSeq 500. To correct for sequencing error and PCR bias, the TCR library protocol tagged individual cDNA molecules with unique molecular identifiers. Sequencing covered both TCR alpha and beta chains, and within each sample the abundances of alpha and beta sequences were tightly co-correlated. Regarding the original processing steps: Decombinator V4 was used to annotate the V gene, J gene and CDR3 of the TCR sequences. TCRs were defined as expanded if a significant change between any two time points was detected under a Poisson model with p below 0.0001. TCR abundances were normalised to the total number of TCRs sequenced per sample and expressed as counts per million. TRAV1-2 paired with TRAJ12, TRAJ20 or TRAJ33 defined MAIT TCRs, while TRAV10 paired with TRAJ18 defined iNKT TCRs. VDJdb, accessed 1 November 2021, was searched for CMV, EBV and SARS-CoV-2 annotated TCRs, excluding TCRs annotated for multiple antigens. The public sequencing data were trimmed at Q25 with fastp and processed into clonotypes with MiXCR by TCRdb, which kept only in-frame beta chains. Each CDR3 protein gets just one entry, which takes the most common genes and DNA from the rows behind it. What appears here as the V and J calls and clone size reflects TCRdb's work, not the paper's. This sample gives approximately 22,000 distinct CDR3 sequences in total; 4.5% to 6% of them show up just once. The ten largest clones take up about 14% of the sample.

This clonotype is termed medium-sized (0.01 to 0.1%). Its antigen is not yet known. No base quality values were provided; no much bigger clone lies one nucleotide off. This clonotype was sampled from an adult who was a healthcare worker with PCR-confirmed SARS-CoV-2 infection or an uninfected control (not recorded which). The V gene is TRBV24-1 and the J gene is TRBJ2-5, and 8 junctional nucleotides match TRBD1. This material consisted of whole blood, taken at baseline. The nucleotides are TGTGCCACCAGTGATACGAGGGGGCAGGGGGCCGGAGAGACCCAGTACTTC. This is translated as CATSDTRGQGAGETQYF.